The table lists the clone carrying this TCR beta chain with many counts. Its matching antigen is unknown. If no ophthalmopathy progression occurred within 18 months, Graves' hyperthyroidism was stable. Amplification targeted TCR beta CDR3 regions from RNA transcripts. During a first-round RT-PCR of the TCR CDR3, the HTBI primer set was used. TCRdb recomputed calls from the multiplex PCR reads with MiXCR, one row per CDR3 protein. The table includes a few hundred thousand distinct CDR3 sequences, 15% to 18% detected once. The CDR3 has 13 amino acids. V lost 7 bases and J 1 base, leaving 12 bases between the germline ends. Germline V gene lookup returns CDR1 DFQATT and CDR2 SNEGSKA (reference sequence). The record originates from a study of T cells in Graves' hyperthyroidism and ophthalmopathy. Turning to the study itself: Peripheral blood sampling occurred at initial diagnosis, before any treatment. Broader study findings: In blood, most of the thyroid clonotypes expanded above 0.001 were also present.

V and J are TRBV20-1 and TRBJ2-3; weak D call: TRBD1 (5 bases). Sequencing was carried out using blood. The receptor was derived from a woman between 25 and 40 years old with Graves' hyperthyroidism. The CDR3 sequence is CSVSTDGTDTQYF. In DNA, the CDR3 is TGCAGTGTATCGACAGACGGCACAGATACGCAGTATTTT.